This T cell receptor beta chain is drawn from a study of shared clonotypes between healthy human individuals. The donors, all of them Caucasian adults, lived in Nashville, Tennessee. Assay: immunoSEQ multiplex PCR; the TCRdb copy retains only in-frame clones and omits some. The sample yields fewer than 600,000 clones, 75% to 85% seen once. This clonotype originated in a woman in her thirties or forties in good health. Some clones in this sample may be carry-over from other donors' samples. Material for sequencing was PBMCs.

In DNA, the CDR3 is TGTGCCAGCAGCTTAGGTGGTGGGACAGCCTACAATGAGCAGTTCTTC. The encoded protein is CASSLGGGTAYNEQFF. The chain couples TRBV7-2 to TRBJ2-1; TRBD1 matches 7 bases. The ends lost 1 base at V and 2 bases at J; junction bases unmatched: 5. Germline CDR1 reads SGHTA; CDR2 reads FQGNSA. The CDR3 consists of 16 residues.